The T cell receptor (beta chain) described here comes from a study of blood T cells in healthy people across ages. PCR was performed a second time for about 7 to 12 cycles using a sample-barcoded 5' primer and a J-beta primer mix. Via MiXCR, TCRdb re-called the 5' RACE reads, giving one row per CDR3 protein. The sample lists about 1.4 million distinct CDR3 sequences, roughly 64% occurring once. This clonotype was counted between two and nine times. This CDR3 contains 14 residues. The ends were cut back, 4 bases at V and 4 bases at J, with 9 bases in the middle. The germline V gene encodes CDR1 SGDLS and CDR2 YYNGEE.

The gene calls are TRBV9 and TRBJ2-6; D call uncertain. The source material was blood. The TCR originated in a young man in good health. CDR3 residues: CASSPEVGANVLTF. The CDR3 nucleotides read TGTGCCAGCAGCCCTGAAGTGGGGGCCAACGTCCTGACTTTC.